One sample yielded the 9 T cell receptor beta chains listed below, sequenced in a study of T cell repertoires in cytomegalovirus infection. Antigens for these TCRs are unknown. TCRdb used MiXCR to reprocess the reads, holding one entry per CDR3 protein. The sample consists of approximately 110,000 distinct CDR3 sequences, around 32% of them appearing once. Sequenced here: CD8+ T cells from cultured PBMCs, sampled from culture after CMV antigen stimulation. The receptors were gathered from a human donor in good health (CMV status not recorded). Some clones in this sample may be carry-over from other donors' samples.

This clonotype was counted only a few times. V is TRBV28 and J is TRBJ2-4; the D is unclear. The CDR3 spans 14 residues. With 7 bases removed from V and 0 bases from J, the gap between germline ends came to 10 bases. Germline V gene sequence: CDR1 MDHEN, CDR2 SYDVKM. In DNA, the CDR3 is TGTGCCAGCACCAAAGATCTAGCCAAAAACATTCAGTACTTC. It codes for CASTKDLAKNIQYF.

The gene calls are TRBV12-3 or TRBV12-4 and TRBJ2-5; D remains ambiguous. This CDR3 has 14 amino acids. V gave up 2 bases and J gave up 0 bases, with 7 bases separating them. CDR3: CASSLTSYQETQYF. CDR3 DNA sequence: TGTGCCAGCAGTTTAACCTCGTACCAAGAGACCCAGTACTTC.

By sample fraction, this clonotype is hyperexpanded (1% or more). The chain has TRBV7-2 and TRBJ2-1; D is possibly TRBD1 or TRBD2 (5 bases each). V was pared by 5 bases and J by 5 bases, with 19 bases between. The CDR3 has 16 residues. Germline V gives CDR1 SGHTA, CDR2 FQGNSA. In DNA, the CDR3 is TGTGCCAGCAGCCCCCCCGGCCGGGACCTTCACAATGAGCAGTTCTTC. This translates into CASSPPGRDLHNEQFF.

V gene TRBV6-1 combines with J gene TRBJ2-3; no clear D gene. Trimming cost V 0 bases and J 6 bases, with 10 bases left between them. CDR1 MNHNS and CDR2 SASEGT come from the germline V gene. The CDR3 spans 14 residues. CDR3 nucleotides: TGTGCCAGCAGTGAAGCCCGGTTCGGCGATACGCAGTATTTT. Residues: CASSEARFGDTQYF.

This chain uses TRBV9 with TRBJ2-1; possible D gene TRBD1, 5 bases. CDR3 size: 15 residues. V lost 0 bases and J 4 bases, leaving 11 bases between the germline ends. Germline V gives CDR1 SGDLS, CDR2 YYNGEE. The DNA of the CDR3 is TGTGCCAGCAGCGTAGCCCCGGACAAGTACAATGAGCAGTTCTTC. Translating it yields CASSVAPDKYNEQFF.

The chain is built from TRBV7-9 and TRBJ2-7; TRBD2 aligns across 10 bases. V trimming: 6 bases; J trimming: 1 base; junction bases outside the gene matches: 3. The CDR3 totals 14 residues. CDR1 is SEHNR and CDR2 is FQNEAQ in the germline V gene (reference sequence). In DNA, the CDR3 is TGTGCCAGCAGTACTAGCGGGGTTTCCTACGAGCAGTACTTC. It encodes CASSTSGVSYEQYF.

The gene calls are TRBV25-1 and TRBJ2-1, with D hard to call. Trimming shortened V by 7 bases and J by 7 bases, and 17 bases separated the two germline ends. The CDR3 is 14 amino acids. Per germline, CDR1 MGHDK and CDR2 SYGVNS. CDR3 nucleotides: TGTGCCAGCACGGTCGAGCGCGGTGTGAATGAGCAGTTCTTC. Amino acids: CASTVERGVNEQFF.

A remark on this clonotype: A much larger clone is a single base away; this may be a read error. J is TRBJ2-1 and V is TRBV7-2, with no clear D. CDR3 length equals 14 residues. The V gene's germline CDR1 is SGHTA and CDR2 FQGNSA. Trimming removed 8 bases at V and 3 bases at J, with 14 bases between. The CDR3 region is CASGLVGLYNEQFF. In DNA form, the CDR3 reads TGTGCCAGCGGATTAGTGGGCCTCTACAATGAGCAGTTCTTC.

This clonotype was detected a few times. CDR3 sequence (DNA): TGTGCCAGTAGTGGCGACAGGGGAAGGGGATCCTACGAGCAGTACTTC. Protein: CASSGDRGRGSYEQYF. V gene TRBV19 combines with J gene TRBJ2-7; 8 bases map to TRBD1. Trimming removed 5 bases from V and 1 base from J; junction bases left unmatched: 10. Germline V CDR1 and CDR2: LNHDA, SQIVND (reference sequence). This CDR3 is built from 16 residues. Full variable domain (missing parts from reference TRBV19 and TRBJ2-7): DGGITQSPKYLFRKEGQNVTLSCEQNLNHDAMYWYRQDPGQGLRLIYYSQIVNDFQKGDIAEGYSVSREKKESFPLTVTSAQKNPTAFYLCASSGDRGRGSYEQYFGPGTRLTVT.